This T cell receptor (beta chain) was obtained from a study of response to subunit inactivated influenza vaccine. Whole-study results and caveats: It was the authors' suggestion that each seasonal influenza vaccination recruits few new T cells.

In this sample, this clonotype turned up many times. Its target is not known. Germline CDR1 DFQATT, CDR2 SNEGSKA (reference sequence). V was clipped by 6 bases and J by 6 bases; unmatched bases: 5. This CDR3 has 11 residues. TCRdb reanalysed the RT-PCR reads using MiXCR and keeps one entry per CDR3 protein. The sample has hundreds of thousands of distinct CDR3 sequences; 12% are singletons. The source is a man aged 45-65 years who received an inactivated influenza vaccine. Material: non-naive T cells sorted from PBMCs, obtained roughly 2 weeks before vaccination. The gene calls are TRBV20-1 and TRBJ2-7, with TRBD1 matching 7 bases. The CDR3 DNA reads TGCAGTGCAGGACAGGTCGGCGAGCAGTACTTC. It yields the protein CSAGQVGEQYF.